The rows below give T cell receptor beta chains drawn from one sample of a study of early T cells in non-severe SARS-CoV-2 infection. TCRdb independently ran MiXCR on the 5' RACE reads; one entry per CDR3 protein. The data contain roughly 17,000 distinct CDR3 sequences, 4% to 5.5% of them singletons. The material sequenced was whole blood. These receptors were taken from an adult who was a healthcare worker with PCR-confirmed SARS-CoV-2 infection or an uninfected control (not recorded which). Both conserved end residues are part of each CDR3. The D gene is left open where the match is weak.

>TRBV12-3/TRBV12-4|TRBJ2-3|NA
CASSQPPHTQYF
>TRBV7-9|TRBJ2-1|NA
CASSIMGNNEQFF
>TRBV29-1|TRBJ2-1|NA
CSVEWDYEQFF
>TRBV18|TRBJ1-4|NA
CASSPTKGLNEKLFF
>TRBV7-2|TRBJ1-3|NA
CASSWLLSGNTIYF
>TRBV5-1|TRBJ1-5|NA
CASSSYGDQPQHF
>TRBV7-6|TRBJ2-1|NA
CASSPRLGGEQFF
>TRBV2|TRBJ2-2|TRBD2
CASNRPTSGRASTGELFF
>TRBV11-2|TRBJ1-3|NA
CASSDQQFSGNTIYF
>TRBV6-5|TRBJ2-2|TRBD1
CASSRTGELGELFF
>TRBV27|TRBJ2-2|NA
CASSTENTGELFF
>TRBV4-3|TRBJ1-2|NA
CASSQGPVSVGYGYTF
>TRBV6-6|TRBJ2-3|NA
CASKEGLFTDTQYF
>TRBV5-4|TRBJ2-1|TRBD2
CASSSRTSGRDEQFF
>TRBV13|TRBJ2-5|NA
CASSFAGYETQYF
>TRBV10-3|TRBJ2-7|NA
CAISEDLTYEQYF
>TRBV3-1|TRBJ2-1|TRBD2
CASSPYRAGSVNEQFF
>TRBV5-1|TRBJ2-6|NA
CASSDWSGANVLTF
>TRBV5-6|TRBJ1-5|NA
CASSLRGINQPQHF
>TRBV2|TRBJ1-6|NA
CASSEQEAYNSPLHF
>TRBV7-2|TRBJ2-5|TRBD2
CASSLENLAGGETQYF
>TRBV11-2|TRBJ2-2|NA
CASSLDSGFTGELFF
>TRBV7-8|TRBJ2-7|NA
CASSSYSYEQYF
>TRBV10-2|TRBJ2-3|NA
CASSLADTQYF
>TRBV6-1|TRBJ1-2|NA
CASSAGSYDYGYTF
>TRBV7-3|TRBJ1-1|NA
CASSIDTGTEAFF
>TRBV29-1|TRBJ2-3|NA
CSIRVFAGPSTDTQYF
>TRBV11-2|TRBJ2-4|TRBD2
CASSFRGSNIQYF
>TRBV5-1|TRBJ1-4|NA
CASSLDTGGTNEKLFF
>TRBV20-1|TRBJ1-1|NA
CSARDPGLMNTEAFF
>TRBV7-8|TRBJ2-5|TRBD2
CASRPTSGSPRTQYF
>TRBV4-3|TRBJ2-3|TRBD2
CASSLMTSGITDTQYF
>TRBV5-1|TRBJ2-5|NA
CASSTRDGGETQYF
>TRBV7-9|TRBJ2-6|NA
CASSLMISGANVLTF
>TRBV18|TRBJ2-3|TRBD2
CASSPRMTSGGRITDTQYF
>TRBV20-1|TRBJ2-1|NA
CSAILALRSYNEQFF
>TRBV12-3/TRBV12-4|TRBJ1-1|TRBD1
CASTPSGGWTEAFF
>TRBV2|TRBJ2-3|TRBD1
CASEGQPSDTQYF
>TRBV7-9|TRBJ1-4|NA
CASSLDPGDFEKLFF
>TRBV11-2|TRBJ2-4|NA
CASSIEPPGPTLQTNIQYF
>TRBV2|TRBJ2-1|NA
CASSPELANEQFF
>TRBV7-9|TRBJ2-3|TRBD1
CASSQDRAWDTQYF
>TRBV6-2/TRBV6-3|TRBJ1-1|TRBD1
CASSYTGVSTEAFF
>TRBV7-9|TRBJ1-2|TRBD1
CASSLPGQGPRYGYTF
>TRBV6-6|TRBJ2-7|TRBD2
CASSYLLGGLAKYEQYF
>TRBV5-1|TRBJ2-1|TRBD2
CASSLTSGSSYNEQFF
>TRBV11-2|TRBJ2-5|TRBD1
CASSLSTGAQETQYF
>TRBV5-1|TRBJ2-3|NA
CASSKGQTHQSTDTQYF
>TRBV7-9|TRBJ1-4|NA
CASSVGFGEKLFF
>TRBV7-8|TRBJ2-1|NA
CASSSPQGQHNEQFF
>TRBV7-2|TRBJ1-2|NA
CASSSTPGNPYGYTF
>TRBV3-1|TRBJ2-3|NA
CASSQWGPTDTQYF
>TRBV11-2|TRBJ1-1|NA
CASSPLAMNTEAFF